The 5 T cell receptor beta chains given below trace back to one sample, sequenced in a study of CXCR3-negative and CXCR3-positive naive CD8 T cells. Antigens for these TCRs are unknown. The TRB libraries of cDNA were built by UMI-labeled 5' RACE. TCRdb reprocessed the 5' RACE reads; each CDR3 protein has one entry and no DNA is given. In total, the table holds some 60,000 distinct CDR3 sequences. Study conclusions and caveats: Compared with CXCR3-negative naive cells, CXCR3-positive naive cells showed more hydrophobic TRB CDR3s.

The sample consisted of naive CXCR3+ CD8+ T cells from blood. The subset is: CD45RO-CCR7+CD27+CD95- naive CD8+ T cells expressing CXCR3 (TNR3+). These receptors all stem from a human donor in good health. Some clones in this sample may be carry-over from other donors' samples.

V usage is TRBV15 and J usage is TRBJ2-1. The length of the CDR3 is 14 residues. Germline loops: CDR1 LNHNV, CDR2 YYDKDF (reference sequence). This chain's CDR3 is CATSQDSSYNEQFF.

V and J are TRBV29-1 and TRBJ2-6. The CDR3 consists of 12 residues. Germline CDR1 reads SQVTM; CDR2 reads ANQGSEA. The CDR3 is CSVDPGDNVLTF. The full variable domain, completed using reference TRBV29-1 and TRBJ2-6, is SAVISQKPSRDICQRGTSLTIQCQVDSQVTMMFWYRQQPGQSLTLIATANQGSEATYESGFVIDKFPISRPNLTFSTLTVSNMSPEDSSIYLCSVDPGDNVLTFGAGSRLTVL.

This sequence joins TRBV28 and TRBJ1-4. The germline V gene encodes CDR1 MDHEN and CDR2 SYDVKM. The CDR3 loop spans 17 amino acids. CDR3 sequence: CASSSYRHTSTNEKLFF.

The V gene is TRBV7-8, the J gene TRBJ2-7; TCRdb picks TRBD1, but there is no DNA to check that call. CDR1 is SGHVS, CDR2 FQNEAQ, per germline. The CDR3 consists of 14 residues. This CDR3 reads CASRDRQGSYEQYF.

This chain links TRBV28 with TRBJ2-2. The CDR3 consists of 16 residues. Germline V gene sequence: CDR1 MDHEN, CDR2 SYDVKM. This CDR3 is CASSFLDPAGTGELFF.